This T cell receptor beta chain originates from a study of OX40 agonist ivuxolimab in advanced cancers. This CDR3 contains 14 residues. V was clipped by 6 bases and J by 2 bases, with 14 bases between them. Germline CDR1 is MNHEY and CDR2 is SMNVEV (reference sequence). Using immunoSEQ multiplex PCR, the repertoire was profiled, and TCRdb retains in-frame clones only, with some absent. The repertoire has roughly 60,000 clones, around 89% of them found once; the top ten carry 14%. Broader study findings: At doses 0.1 to 3.0 mg/kg, CD4+ and CD8+ clones expanded.

About this clone itself: Its antigen is currently unknown.

The TCR comes from an adult with an advanced solid tumor such as melanoma, head and neck, liver or kidney cancer. The chain uses TRBV27 and TRBJ2-7, with D unclear. The sequences come from CD4+ or CD8+ T cells sorted from blood, collected in a trial of the OX40 agonist ivuxolimab. Here the CDR3 DNA reads TGTGCCAGCAGAGGCGGATTTTACCCCTACGAGCAGTACTTC. Amino acid sequence: CASRGGFYPYEQYF.